The following is a T cell receptor beta chain sequence with its context. In the original analysis: Estimates of nucleated cell counts were drawn from the amplification of reference gene primers. Sequencing was performed with immunoSEQ multiplex PCR; in TCRdb, only in-frame clones are kept and a portion is missing. V, J and clone size are those of that table, while D and trimming were read from the DNA. The table has approximately 50,000 clones, roughly 90% seen once. This sample is drawn from a study of blood T cell repertoires in COVID-19. At the level of the study: The study drew acute and convalescent COVID-19 samples from the United States, Italy and Spain. PBMCs, B-cell-depleted T cells, or T cells provided the cDNA or gDNA that made up the material.

V trimming: 4 bases; J trimming: 3 bases; junction bases outside the gene matches: 2. This CDR3 is 13 amino acids long. CDR1 and CDR2 (germline): KGHSH, LQKENI. Sequencing was carried out using peripheral blood. The chain is built from TRBV18 and TRBJ1-2; 7 bases are a match to TRBD1. This TCR was sampled from a human donor in a cohort sampled during active COVID-19. CDR3 protein: CASSRDRDYGYTF. As DNA, the CDR3 is TGTGCCAGCTCACGGGACAGAGACTATGGCTACACCTTC.